Listed below are T cell receptor beta chains from one sample, sequenced in a study of human T cells and chemical hapten exposure. TCRdb re-called the RACE reads through MiXCR, storing one row per CDR3 protein. In the table there are 100,000 or so distinct CDR3 sequences, 11% of which are singletons. The specimen was whole blood, collected in connection with sensitization to the hapten diphenylcyclopropenone (DPC). The origin of the receptors is a woman aged 40-49 years with alopecia areata. Some clones in this sample may be carry-over from other donors' samples. Each CDR3 is given with its conserved first and last residue. The D gene is left open where the match is weak. A row's size may be missing; if present it is once, few, many or a size class.

d_gene: NA; abundance: few; v_gene: TRBV6-5; j_gene: TRBJ2-2; CDR3aa: CASSYSQGTGELFF; CDR3nt: TGTGCCAGCAGTTACTCTCAGGGCACCGGGGAGCTGTTTTTT
d_gene: NA; abundance: NA; v_gene: TRBV19; j_gene: TRBJ1-2; CDR3aa: CASSRQTINYGYTF; CDR3nt: TGTGCCAGTAGTAGACAGACAATAAACTATGGCTACACCTTC
d_gene: TRBD2; abundance: NA; v_gene: TRBV3-1; j_gene: TRBJ2-5; CDR3aa: CASSRTSGKETQYF; CDR3nt: TGTGCCAGCAGCCGGACTAGCGGGAAAGAGACCCAGTACTTC
d_gene: TRBD2; abundance: few; v_gene: TRBV6-6; j_gene: TRBJ2-5; CDR3aa: CASSYTQLAPGLAGGGEETQYF; CDR3nt: TGTGCCAGCAGTTATACCCAGCTGGCCCCGGGACTAGCGGGGGGCGGGGAAGAGACCCAGTACTTC
d_gene: NA; abundance: many; v_gene: TRBV20-1; j_gene: TRBJ1-2; CDR3aa: CSGTNAGATNYGYTF; CDR3nt: TGCAGTGGGACAAACGCAGGGGCAACCAACTATGGCTACACCTTC
d_gene: NA; abundance: NA; v_gene: TRBV7-3; j_gene: TRBJ2-2; CDR3aa: CASSLSTDVNTGELFF; CDR3nt: TGTGCCAGCAGCTTATCGACTGACGTGAACACCGGGGAGCTGTTTTTT
d_gene: NA; abundance: few; v_gene: TRBV12-3/TRBV12-4; j_gene: TRBJ2-7; CDR3aa: CASSFGSQGLEQYF; CDR3nt: TGTGCCAGCAGTTTCGGCTCACAAGGGCTCGAGCAGTACTTC
d_gene: TRBD1; abundance: few; v_gene: TRBV27; j_gene: TRBJ2-3; CDR3aa: CASSLTTGGADTQYF; CDR3nt: TGTGCCAGCAGCCTAACTACAGGGGGCGCAGATACGCAGTATTTT
d_gene: NA; abundance: few; v_gene: TRBV28; j_gene: TRBJ1-2; CDR3aa: CASSPTVVGYTF; CDR3nt: TGTGCCAGCAGTCCGACAGTAGTTGGCTACACCTTC
d_gene: NA; abundance: few; v_gene: TRBV6-2/TRBV6-3; j_gene: TRBJ2-4; CDR3aa: CASSWGDRAKNIQYF; CDR3nt: TGTGCCAGCAGTTGGGGAGACAGAGCCAAAAACATTCAGTACTTC
d_gene: TRBD1; abundance: NA; v_gene: TRBV23-1; j_gene: TRBJ2-4; CDR3aa: CASSRIGRDRERGWAKNIQYF; CDR3nt: TGCGCCAGCAGCCGAATCGGCCGGGACAGGGAGAGGGGTTGGGCCAAAAACATTCAGTACTTC
d_gene: TRBD1; abundance: NA; v_gene: TRBV6-2/TRBV6-3; j_gene: TRBJ2-7; CDR3aa: CASTNLQPGQGEQYF; CDR3nt: TGTGCCAGCACTAACCTCCAACCGGGACAGGGGGAGCAGTACTTC
d_gene: TRBD1; abundance: NA; v_gene: TRBV4-2; j_gene: TRBJ1-2; CDR3aa: CASSQEANRGFGYGYTF; CDR3nt: TGTGCCAGCAGCCAAGAGGCTAACAGGGGTTTCGGCTATGGCTACACCTTC
d_gene: NA; abundance: many; v_gene: TRBV5-1; j_gene: TRBJ1-3; CDR3aa: CASSFDGGSGNTIYF; CDR3nt: TGCGCCAGCAGCTTCGACGGAGGCTCTGGAAACACCATATATTTT
d_gene: NA; abundance: many; v_gene: TRBV29-1; j_gene: TRBJ2-1; CDR3aa: CSVGRWDEQFF; CDR3nt: TGCAGCGTTGGCAGGTGGGATGAGCAGTTCTTC
d_gene: NA; abundance: few; v_gene: TRBV14; j_gene: TRBJ1-1; CDR3aa: CASRPRQENTEAFF; CDR3nt: TGTGCCAGCAGACCTAGACAGGAGAACACTGAAGCTTTCTTT
d_gene: NA; abundance: few; v_gene: TRBV3-1; j_gene: TRBJ2-5; CDR3aa: CASSHLHGGGQETQYF; CDR3nt: TGTGCCAGCAGCCATCTACATGGAGGGGGGCAAGAGACCCAGTACTTC
d_gene: TRBD2; abundance: NA; v_gene: TRBV14; j_gene: TRBJ2-1; CDR3aa: CASSQEGTRTTYNEQFF; CDR3nt: TGTGCCAGCAGCCAAGAAGGGACTAGGACGACCTACAATGAGCAGTTCTTC
d_gene: TRBD1; abundance: many; v_gene: TRBV6-6; j_gene: TRBJ1-5; CDR3aa: CASSQGAPGQPQHF; CDR3nt: TGTGCCAGCAGCCAGGGGGCGCCCGGCCAGCCCCAGCATTTT
d_gene: NA; abundance: few; v_gene: TRBV6-5; j_gene: TRBJ2-3; CDR3aa: CASRSSTDTQYF; CDR3nt: TGTGCCAGCAGGTCTAGCACAGATACGCAGTATTTT
d_gene: TRBD2; abundance: few; v_gene: TRBV28; j_gene: TRBJ2-1; CDR3aa: CASSLSGTLSSYNEQFF; CDR3nt: TGTGCCAGCAGTCTTAGCGGGACCCTAAGCTCCTACAATGAGCAGTTCTTC
d_gene: TRBD1; abundance: many; v_gene: TRBV5-6; j_gene: TRBJ2-3; CDR3aa: CASRRGTASTDTQYF; CDR3nt: TGTGCCAGCAGACGAGGGACAGCCTCCACAGATACGCAGTATTTT
d_gene: NA; abundance: few; v_gene: TRBV20-1; j_gene: TRBJ2-4; CDR3aa: CSAKALALLAKNIQYF; CDR3nt: TGCAGTGCGAAAGCTCTAGCGTTACTAGCCAAAAACATTCAGTACTTC
d_gene: NA; abundance: many; v_gene: TRBV30; j_gene: TRBJ1-2; CDR3aa: CAWTTEQHGYTF; CDR3nt: TGTGCCTGGACGACAGAGCAGCATGGCTACACCTTC
d_gene: NA; abundance: NA; v_gene: TRBV12-2; j_gene: TRBJ1-2; CDR3aa: CASRLVHPHYGYTF; CDR3nt: TGTGCAAGTCGCTTAGTCCACCCTCACTATGGCTACACCTTC
d_gene: NA; abundance: NA; v_gene: TRBV6-1; j_gene: TRBJ2-2; CDR3aa: CASSGRGFAGELFF; CDR3nt: TGTGCCAGCAGTGGACGGGGGTTTGCCGGGGAGCTGTTTTTT
d_gene: NA; abundance: many; v_gene: TRBV4-3; j_gene: TRBJ2-1; CDR3aa: CASSQVGTSRANEQFF; CDR3nt: TGCGCCAGCAGCCAGGTCGGGACCTCGAGGGCCAATGAGCAGTTCTTC
d_gene: TRBD2; abundance: few; v_gene: TRBV7-8; j_gene: TRBJ2-5; CDR3aa: CASSLGASGGAYETQYF; CDR3nt: TGTGCCAGCAGCTTAGGGGCTAGCGGGGGGGCTTATGAGACCCAGTACTTC
d_gene: TRBD1; abundance: few; v_gene: TRBV19; j_gene: TRBJ1-5; CDR3aa: CASRTGGADNQPQHF; CDR3nt: TGTGCCAGTAGAACAGGGGGCGCTGACAATCAGCCCCAGCATTTT
d_gene: NA; abundance: NA; v_gene: TRBV29-1; j_gene: TRBJ1-2; CDR3aa: CSAVAGVDGYTF; CDR3nt: TGCAGCGCCGTGGCGGGGGTGGACGGCTACACCTTC
d_gene: NA; abundance: NA; v_gene: TRBV4-2; j_gene: TRBJ2-5; CDR3aa: CASSQVASGQETQYF; CDR3nt: TGTGCCAGCAGCCAGGTAGCATCGGGGCAAGAGACCCAGTACTTC
d_gene: NA; abundance: NA; v_gene: TRBV7-6; j_gene: TRBJ1-2; CDR3aa: CASSYQTGTNYGYTF; CDR3nt: TGTGCCAGCAGCTACCAGACCGGCACTAACTATGGCTACACCTTC
d_gene: NA; abundance: few; v_gene: TRBV14; j_gene: TRBJ1-3; CDR3aa: CASSRGTENTIYF; CDR3nt: TGTGCCAGCAGCCGGGGAACTGAAAACACCATATATTTT
d_gene: TRBD1; abundance: many; v_gene: TRBV7-9; j_gene: TRBJ2-7; CDR3aa: CASSLTGTEQYF; CDR3nt: TGTGCCAGCAGCTTGACAGGGACCGAGCAGTACTTC
d_gene: NA; abundance: few; v_gene: TRBV6-2/TRBV6-3; j_gene: TRBJ2-2; CDR3aa: CASSYLFPGELFF; CDR3nt: TGTGCCAGCAGTTACCTCTTCCCCGGGGAGCTGTTTTTT
d_gene: NA; abundance: many; v_gene: TRBV29-1; j_gene: TRBJ2-1; CDR3aa: CSAWDNEQFF; CDR3nt: TGCAGCGCTTGGGACAATGAGCAGTTCTTC
d_gene: TRBD1; abundance: many; v_gene: TRBV30; j_gene: TRBJ1-5; CDR3aa: CAWSLGQGFGQPQHF; CDR3nt: TGTGCCTGGAGTTTGGGACAGGGGTTCGGTCAGCCCCAGCATTTT
d_gene: TRBD1; abundance: few; v_gene: TRBV20-1; j_gene: TRBJ1-5; CDR3aa: CSATPGQKVLSNQPQHF; CDR3nt: TGCAGTGCAACCCCGGGACAGAAAGTTCTGAGCAATCAGCCCCAGCATTTT
d_gene: TRBD2; abundance: many; v_gene: TRBV4-1; j_gene: TRBJ2-1; CDR3aa: CASSYGTSGKTGYNEQFF; CDR3nt: TGCGCCAGCAGCTACGGGACTAGCGGGAAAACAGGCTACAATGAGCAGTTCTTC
d_gene: TRBD2; abundance: NA; v_gene: TRBV3-1; j_gene: TRBJ2-7; CDR3aa: CASSRLASSYEQYF; CDR3nt: TGTGCCAGCAGCCGACTAGCGAGCTCCTACGAGCAGTACTTC
d_gene: NA; abundance: NA; v_gene: TRBV12-3/TRBV12-4; j_gene: TRBJ2-5; CDR3aa: CASSQVGVEETQYF; CDR3nt: TGTGCCAGCAGTCAGGTGGGGGTTGAAGAGACCCAGTACTTC
d_gene: TRBD1; abundance: few; v_gene: TRBV24-1; j_gene: TRBJ2-3; CDR3aa: CATSDGQDFTDTQYF; CDR3nt: TGTGCCACCAGTGATGGACAGGACTTCACAGATACGCAGTATTTT
d_gene: NA; abundance: once; v_gene: TRBV7-2; j_gene: TRBJ1-1; CDR3aa: CASSFDTSGTEAFF; CDR3nt: TGTGCCAGCAGCTTCGACACTTCGGGCACTGAAGCTTTCTTT
d_gene: NA; abundance: NA; v_gene: TRBV7-2; j_gene: TRBJ2-7; CDR3aa: CASSLAAAPYEQYF; CDR3nt: TGTGCCAGCAGCTTAGCGGCCGCACCCTACGAGCAGTACTTC
d_gene: NA; abundance: NA; v_gene: TRBV2; j_gene: TRBJ2-5; CDR3aa: CASGGRGGQETQYF; CDR3nt: TGTGCCAGTGGGGGGCGCGGGGGACAAGAGACCCAGTACTTC
d_gene: NA; abundance: many; v_gene: TRBV29-1; j_gene: TRBJ1-1; CDR3aa: CSVIKGIGTEAFF; CDR3nt: TGCAGCGTAATTAAGGGGATTGGCACTGAAGCTTTCTTT
d_gene: NA; abundance: few; v_gene: TRBV2; j_gene: TRBJ1-4; CDR3aa: CASSALKGGEKLFF; CDR3nt: TGTGCCAGCAGTGCCTTAAAGGGAGGCGAAAAACTGTTTTTT
d_gene: NA; abundance: few; v_gene: TRBV4-3; j_gene: TRBJ2-1; CDR3aa: CASSQDLRALNGHNEQFF; CDR3nt: TGCGCCAGCAGCCAAGATCTTAGGGCCCTCAACGGTCACAATGAGCAGTTCTTC
d_gene: TRBD1; abundance: many; v_gene: TRBV5-4; j_gene: TRBJ1-1; CDR3aa: CASSSRGFDTEAFF; CDR3nt: TGTGCCAGCAGCTCCAGGGGGTTTGACACTGAAGCTTTCTTT
d_gene: NA; abundance: few; v_gene: TRBV12-3/TRBV12-4; j_gene: TRBJ1-6; CDR3aa: CASRSDSENSPLHF; CDR3nt: TGTGCCAGCAGATCGGACAGTGAAAATTCACCCCTCCACTTT
d_gene: NA; abundance: few; v_gene: TRBV29-1; j_gene: TRBJ1-2; CDR3aa: CSVARANYGYTF; CDR3nt: TGCAGCGTTGCAAGAGCTAACTATGGCTACACCTTC